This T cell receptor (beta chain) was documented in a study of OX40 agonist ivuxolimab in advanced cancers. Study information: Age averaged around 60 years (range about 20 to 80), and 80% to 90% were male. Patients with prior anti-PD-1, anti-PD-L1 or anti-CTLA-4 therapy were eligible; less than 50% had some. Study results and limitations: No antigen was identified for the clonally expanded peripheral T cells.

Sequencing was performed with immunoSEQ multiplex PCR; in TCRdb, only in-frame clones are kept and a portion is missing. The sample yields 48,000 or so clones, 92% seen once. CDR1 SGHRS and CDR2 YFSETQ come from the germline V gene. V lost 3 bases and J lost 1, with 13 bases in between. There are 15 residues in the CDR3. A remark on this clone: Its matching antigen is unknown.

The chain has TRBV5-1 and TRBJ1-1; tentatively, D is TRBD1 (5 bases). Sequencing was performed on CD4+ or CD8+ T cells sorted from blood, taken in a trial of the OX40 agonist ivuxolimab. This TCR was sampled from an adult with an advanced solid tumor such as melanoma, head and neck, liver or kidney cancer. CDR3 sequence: CASSSSLGQNTEAFF. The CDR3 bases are TGCGCCAGCAGCTCCAGCTTAGGACAGAACACTGAAGCTTTCTTT. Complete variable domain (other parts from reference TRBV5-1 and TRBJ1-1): KAGVTQTPRYLIKTRGQQVTLSCSPISGHRSVSWYQQTPGQGLQFLFEYFSETQRNKGNFPGRFSGRQFSNSRSEMNVSTLELGDSALYLCASSSSLGQNTEAFFGQGTRLTVV.